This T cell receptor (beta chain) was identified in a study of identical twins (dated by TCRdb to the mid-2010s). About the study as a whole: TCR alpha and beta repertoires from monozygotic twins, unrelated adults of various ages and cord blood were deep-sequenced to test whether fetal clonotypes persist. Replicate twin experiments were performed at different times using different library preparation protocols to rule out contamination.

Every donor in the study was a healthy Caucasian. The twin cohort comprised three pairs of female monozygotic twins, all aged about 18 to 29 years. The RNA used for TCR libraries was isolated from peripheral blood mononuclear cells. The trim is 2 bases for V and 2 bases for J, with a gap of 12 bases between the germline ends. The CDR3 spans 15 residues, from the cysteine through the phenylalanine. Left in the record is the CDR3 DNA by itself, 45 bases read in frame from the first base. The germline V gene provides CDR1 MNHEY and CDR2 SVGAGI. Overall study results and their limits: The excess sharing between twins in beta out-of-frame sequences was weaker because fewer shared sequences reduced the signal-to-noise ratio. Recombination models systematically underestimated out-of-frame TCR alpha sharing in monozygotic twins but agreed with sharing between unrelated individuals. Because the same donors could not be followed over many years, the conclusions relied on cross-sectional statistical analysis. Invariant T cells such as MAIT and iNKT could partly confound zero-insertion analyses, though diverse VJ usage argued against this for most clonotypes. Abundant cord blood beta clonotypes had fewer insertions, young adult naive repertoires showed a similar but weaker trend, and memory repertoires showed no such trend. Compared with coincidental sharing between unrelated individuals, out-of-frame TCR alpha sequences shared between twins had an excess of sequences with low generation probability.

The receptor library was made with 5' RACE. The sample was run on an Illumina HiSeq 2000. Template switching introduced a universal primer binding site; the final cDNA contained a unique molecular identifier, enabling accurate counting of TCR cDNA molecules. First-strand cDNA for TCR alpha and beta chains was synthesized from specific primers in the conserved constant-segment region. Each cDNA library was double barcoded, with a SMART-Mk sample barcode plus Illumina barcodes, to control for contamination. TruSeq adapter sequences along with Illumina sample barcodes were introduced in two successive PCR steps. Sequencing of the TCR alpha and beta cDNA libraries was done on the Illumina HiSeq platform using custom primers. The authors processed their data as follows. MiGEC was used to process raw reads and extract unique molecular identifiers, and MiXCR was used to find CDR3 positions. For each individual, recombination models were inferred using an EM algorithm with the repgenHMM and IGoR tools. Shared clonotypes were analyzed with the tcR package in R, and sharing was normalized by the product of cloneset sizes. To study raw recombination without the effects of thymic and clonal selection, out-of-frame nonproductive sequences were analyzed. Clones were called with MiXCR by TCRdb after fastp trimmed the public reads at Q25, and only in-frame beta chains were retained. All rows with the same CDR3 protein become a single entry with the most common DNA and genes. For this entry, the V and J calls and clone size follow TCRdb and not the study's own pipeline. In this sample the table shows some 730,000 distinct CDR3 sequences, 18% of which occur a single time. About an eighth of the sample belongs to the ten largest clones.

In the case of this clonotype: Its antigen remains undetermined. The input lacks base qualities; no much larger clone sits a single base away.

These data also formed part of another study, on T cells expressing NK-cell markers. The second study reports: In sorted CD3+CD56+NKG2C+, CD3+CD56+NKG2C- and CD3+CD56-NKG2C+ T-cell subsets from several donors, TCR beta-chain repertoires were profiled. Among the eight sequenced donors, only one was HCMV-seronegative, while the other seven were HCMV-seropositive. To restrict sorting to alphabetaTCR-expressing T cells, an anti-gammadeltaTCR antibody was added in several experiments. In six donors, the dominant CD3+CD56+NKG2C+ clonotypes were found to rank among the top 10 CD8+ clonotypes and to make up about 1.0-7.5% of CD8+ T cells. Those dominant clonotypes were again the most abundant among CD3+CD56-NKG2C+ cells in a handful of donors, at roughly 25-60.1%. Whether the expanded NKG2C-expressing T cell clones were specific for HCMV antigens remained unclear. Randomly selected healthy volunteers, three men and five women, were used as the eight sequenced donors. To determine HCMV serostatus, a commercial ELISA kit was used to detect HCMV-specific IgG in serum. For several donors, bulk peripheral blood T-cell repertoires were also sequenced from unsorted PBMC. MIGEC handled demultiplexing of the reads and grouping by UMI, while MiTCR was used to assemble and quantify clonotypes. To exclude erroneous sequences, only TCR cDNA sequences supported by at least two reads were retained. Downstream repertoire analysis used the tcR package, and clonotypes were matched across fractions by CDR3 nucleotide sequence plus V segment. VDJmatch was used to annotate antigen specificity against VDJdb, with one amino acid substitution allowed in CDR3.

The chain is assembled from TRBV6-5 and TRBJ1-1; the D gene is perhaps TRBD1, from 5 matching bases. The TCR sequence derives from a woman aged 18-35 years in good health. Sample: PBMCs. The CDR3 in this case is CASSYTLQGNTEAFF. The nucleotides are TGTGCCAGCAGTTACACGTTGCAGGGAAACACTGAAGCTTTCTTT.